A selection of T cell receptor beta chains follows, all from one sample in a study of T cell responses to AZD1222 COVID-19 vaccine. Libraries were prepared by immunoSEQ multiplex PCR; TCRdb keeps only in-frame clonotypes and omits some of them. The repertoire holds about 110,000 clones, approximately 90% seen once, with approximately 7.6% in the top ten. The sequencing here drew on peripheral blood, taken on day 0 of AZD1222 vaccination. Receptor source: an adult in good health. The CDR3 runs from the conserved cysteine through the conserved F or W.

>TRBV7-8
CASSLGLAGGGQDTQYF
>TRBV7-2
CASSLSRQYGYTF
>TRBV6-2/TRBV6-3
CASSYEDSILYEQYF
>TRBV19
CASSIEEAGFDTSNYGYTF
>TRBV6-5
CASSPMAQETQYF
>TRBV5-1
CASSLAGPLYSPLHF
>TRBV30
CAWSVNSPLHF
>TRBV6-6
CASISGGTGELFF
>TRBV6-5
CASSYSSNLVDEQFF
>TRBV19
CASSIVSIRAEAFF
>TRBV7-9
CASSLGRDTGSYEQYF
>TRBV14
CASSRTFPRESQETQYF
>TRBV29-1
CSVRFWDTEAFF
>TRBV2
CASSRGLAASYNEQFF
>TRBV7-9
CASSLVWVGMHSGNTIYF
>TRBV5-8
CASSLGNSLAYEQYF
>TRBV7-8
CASSLVRGRPSEAFF
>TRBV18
CASSSTGSFNGYTF
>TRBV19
CASSIGRDQPQHF
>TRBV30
CAWSGGPVTGELFF
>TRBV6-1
CASSEAGTEISNQPQHF
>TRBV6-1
CASSEGGAYEQYF
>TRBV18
CASSPPGTDRDTQYF
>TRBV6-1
CASSESARNTEAFF
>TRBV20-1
CSARVNTEAFF
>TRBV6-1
CASSERGDSYEQYF
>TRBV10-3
CAISDRRVSDTQYF
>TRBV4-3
CASSQGGQNSGNTIYF
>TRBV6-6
CASSSARGVQETQYF
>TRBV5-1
CASSLQSSYNSPLHF
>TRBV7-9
CASSLSQGSYNEQFF
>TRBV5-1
CASSRTGLRAGNEQFF
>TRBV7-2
CASSPQGQVANYGYTF
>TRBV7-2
CASSSPQPTGPQHF
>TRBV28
CASSTQGARGYTF
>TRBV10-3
CAIRPGQGASGYTF
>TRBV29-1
CSVEEGGRGAFF
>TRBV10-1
CASSEFSGAGNTIYF
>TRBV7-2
CASSLGGSPAVYF
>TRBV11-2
CASSLGGRPNYGYTF
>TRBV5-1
CASSPDGTGEKLFF
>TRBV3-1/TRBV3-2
CASSQVPVSTEAFF
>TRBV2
CASSEAGGTGVAFF
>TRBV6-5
CASSYGGTGVSSGYTF
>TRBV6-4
CASKASRNTEAFF
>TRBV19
CASSIETGYNQPQHF
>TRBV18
CASSPRLADNTGELFF
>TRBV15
CATSREGGAAKNIQYF
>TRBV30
CAWGEGDTQYF
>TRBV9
CASSGGNQPQHF